The rows below give T cell receptor beta chains drawn from one sample of a study of immune evolution from preneoplasia to lung adenocarcinoma. Profiled with immunoSEQ multiplex PCR; TCRdb holds only in-frame clones, not every one. Among 14,000 to 15,000 clones listed, over 65% were seen once. The sequencing sample was made of FFPE minimally invasive lung adenocarcinoma tissue. Receptor source: a person between 55 and 80 years old with lung adenocarcinoma. Each CDR3 is given with its conserved first and last residue. Each record gives: clone size, J gene, V gene, D gene, CDR3 protein, CDR3 DNA. The D gene is left open where the match is weak. Size is stated for part of the rows, as once, few or many counts, or as a class when the clone is expanded.

size: once; J: TRBJ2-7; V: TRBV10-3; D: TRBD2; CDR3: CAIKTSGGAYEQYF; DNA: TGTGCCATCAAGACTAGCGGGGGGGCCTACGAGCAGTACTTC
size: -; J: TRBJ1-2; V: TRBV7-2; D: TRBD1; CDR3: CASSSTGPNGYTF; DNA: TGTGCCAGCAGCTCGACAGGGCCTAATGGCTACACCTTC
size: -; J: TRBJ2-3; V: TRBV4-2; D: TRBD2; CDR3: CASSQGSGGPSTDTQYF; DNA: TGTGCCAGCAGCCAAGGGAGCGGGGGGCCTAGCACAGATACGCAGTATTTT
size: -; J: TRBJ2-1; V: TRBV28; D: -; CDR3: CASSLGHYNEQFF; DNA: TGTGCCAGCAGTTTAGGCCATTACAATGAGCAGTTCTTC
size: -; J: TRBJ2-2; V: TRBV29-1; D: TRBD2; CDR3: CSVGLAGDTGELFF; DNA: TGCAGCGTTGGGCTAGCGGGAGACACCGGGGAGCTGTTTTTT
size: -; J: TRBJ2-3; V: TRBV18; D: -; CDR3: CASSPSNTQYF; DNA: TGTGCCAGCTCACCCTCCAATACGCAGTATTTT
size: -; J: TRBJ1-1; V: TRBV6-4; D: -; CDR3: CARGYGRCTEAFF; DNA: TGTGCCAGAGGTTATGGACGGTGCACTGAAGCTTTCTTT
size: -; J: TRBJ2-3; V: TRBV18; D: TRBD2; CDR3: CASSPNSLARTGTDTQYF; DNA: TGTGCCAGCTCACCTAACTCACTAGCGAGAACTGGGACAGATACGCAGTATTTT
size: -; J: TRBJ1-3; V: TRBV18; D: TRBD1; CDR3: CASSPTGGNSGNTIYF; DNA: TGTGCCAGCTCACCGACAGGGGGCAACTCTGGAAACACCATATATTTT
size: once; J: TRBJ1-1; V: TRBV20-1; D: -; CDR3: CAYTNTEAFF; DNA: TGCGCGTACACGAACACTGAAGCTTTCTTT
size: -; J: TRBJ2-7; V: TRBV6-6; D: -; CDR3: CASSPPWRDSYEQYF; DNA: TGTGCCAGCAGCCCCCCCTGGCGGGACAGCTACGAGCAGTACTTC
size: -; J: TRBJ2-7; V: TRBV5-1; D: -; CDR3: CASRPGLSFSEQYF; DNA: TGCGCCAGCAGGCCGGGACTGTCGTTTTCGGAGCAGTACTTC
size: -; J: TRBJ2-1; V: TRBV19; D: -; CDR3: CASNYNRDNEQFF; DNA: TGTGCCAGTAATTACAACAGGGACAATGAGCAGTTCTTC
size: -; J: TRBJ1-3; V: TRBV19; D: -; CDR3: CASKNRAGNTIYF; DNA: TGTGCCAGTAAAAACAGGGCTGGAAACACCATATATTTT
size: -; J: TRBJ2-1; V: TRBV14; D: TRBD2; CDR3: CASSLPPGLAPDEQFF; DNA: TGTGCCAGCAGCCTACCCCCGGGACTAGCGCCGGATGAGCAGTTCTTC
size: few; J: TRBJ1-1; V: TRBV28; D: -; CDR3: CASRKNTEAFF; DNA: TGTGCCAGCAGAAAGAACACTGAAGCTTTCTTT
size: -; J: TRBJ1-2; V: TRBV7-9; D: TRBD1; CDR3: CASSKTGGGGYTF; DNA: TGTGCCAGCAGCAAGACAGGGGGCGGTGGCTACACCTTC
size: -; J: TRBJ1-3; V: TRBV9; D: TRBD1; CDR3: CASSSQGVSGNTIYF; DNA: TGTGCCAGCAGCTCCCAGGGGGTATCTGGAAACACCATATATTTT
size: -; J: TRBJ2-7; V: TRBV11-3; D: -; CDR3: CASSLGINNEQYF; DNA: TGTGCCAGCAGCTTAGGGATCAACAACGAGCAGTACTTC
size: few; J: TRBJ1-1; V: TRBV5-1; D: -; CDR3: CASSLASRGSILGTEAFF; DNA: TGCGCCAGCAGCTTGGCCAGTCGGGGTAGTATCCTCGGCACTGAAGCTTTCTTT
size: -; J: TRBJ1-1; V: TRBV9; D: -; CDR3: CASSYRRNTEAFF; DNA: TGTGCCAGCAGCTACAGGAGGAACACTGAAGCTTTCTTT
size: once; J: TRBJ2-7; V: TRBV30; D: -; CDR3: CAWRRFGLDEQYF; DNA: TGTGCCTGGAGGAGATTCGGATTGGACGAGCAGTACTTC
size: -; J: TRBJ1-1; V: TRBV5-6; D: -; CDR3: CASSSRLENTEAFF; DNA: TGTGCCAGCAGCTCGCGGTTGGAGAACACTGAAGCTTTCTTT
size: -; J: TRBJ1-2; V: TRBV7-2; D: -; CDR3: CASRSGSDYGYTF; DNA: TGTGCCAGCAGGTCTGGCAGCGACTATGGCTACACCTTC
size: -; J: TRBJ2-1; V: TRBV18; D: TRBD2; CDR3: CASSLLRTSGSYNEQFF; DNA: TGTGCCAGCTCACTGTTACGGACTAGCGGGAGTTACAATGAGCAGTTCTTC
size: -; J: TRBJ2-7; V: TRBV19; D: -; CDR3: CASSIDRRGFSYEQYF; DNA: TGTGCCAGTAGTATAGATCGGAGGGGCTTCTCCTACGAGCAGTACTTC
size: -; J: TRBJ1-2; V: TRBV4-1; D: -; CDR3: CASSLDWGDGYTF; DNA: TGCGCCAGCAGCCTGGATTGGGGCGATGGCTACACCTTC
size: -; J: TRBJ2-7; V: TRBV29-1; D: -; CDR3: CSLSSRSYEQYF; DNA: TGCAGCCTTAGCTCCCGCTCCTACGAGCAGTACTTC
size: -; J: TRBJ2-7; V: TRBV7-2; D: TRBD2; CDR3: CASRWGTSGSYEQYF; DNA: TGTGCCAGCAGATGGGGGACTAGCGGATCCTACGAGCAGTACTTC
size: -; J: TRBJ2-2; V: TRBV28; D: -; CDR3: CASSPGWTGELFF; DNA: TGTGCCAGCAGTCCAGGGTGGACCGGGGAGCTGTTTTTT
size: -; J: TRBJ2-3; V: TRBV2; D: -; CDR3: CASRTPGWTQYF; DNA: TGTGCCAGCAGAACCCCGGGGTGGACGCAGTATTTT
size: -; J: TRBJ2-1; V: TRBV28; D: -; CDR3: CASSFAGLRNEQFF; DNA: TGTGCCAGCAGTTTCGCCGGACTTCGCAATGAGCAGTTCTTC
size: -; J: TRBJ2-3; V: TRBV28; D: -; CDR3: CASHPAATLTGTQYF; DNA: TGTGCCAGCCACCCCGCAGCGACCTTAACCGGTACGCAGTATTTT
size: -; J: TRBJ1-2; V: TRBV5-4; D: -; CDR3: CASSLEGSGIYGYTF; DNA: TGTGCCAGCAGCTTGGAGGGGTCGGGGATCTATGGCTACACCTTC
size: -; J: TRBJ2-1; V: TRBV18; D: TRBD1; CDR3: CASSPDRTNNEQFF; DNA: TGTGCCAGCTCACCGGACAGGACCAACAATGAGCAGTTCTTC
size: few; J: TRBJ2-3; V: TRBV30; D: TRBD1; CDR3: CAWSWRTGGTDTQYF; DNA: TGTGCCTGGAGTTGGAGGACAGGGGGCACAGATACGCAGTATTTT
size: once; J: TRBJ2-3; V: TRBV29-1; D: -; CDR3: CSVESPSPDTQYF; DNA: TGCAGCGTTGAGTCCCCCTCCCCAGATACGCAGTATTTT
size: -; J: TRBJ1-3; V: TRBV29-1; D: TRBD1; CDR3: CSVGQGNTIYF; DNA: TGCAGCGTGGGACAGGGGAACACCATATATTTT
size: -; J: TRBJ2-2; V: TRBV6-5; D: -; CDR3: CASRSGQNTGELFF; DNA: TGTGCCAGCAGGAGTGGACAGAACACCGGGGAGCTGTTTTTT
size: few; J: TRBJ1-5; V: TRBV6-5; D: TRBD1; CDR3: CASSWKTGGDQPQHF; DNA: TGTGCCAGCAGTTGGAAGACAGGGGGCGATCAGCCCCAGCATTTT
size: -; J: TRBJ1-5; V: TRBV18; D: -; CDR3: CASSPIGSNQPQHF; DNA: TGTGCCAGCTCACCAATTGGGAGCAATCAGCCCCAGCATTTT
size: few; J: TRBJ2-3; V: TRBV7-3; D: -; CDR3: CASSLKQGRDTQYF; DNA: TGTGCCAGCAGCTTAAAACAGGGTCGGGATACGCAGTATTTT
size: few; J: TRBJ2-7; V: TRBV7-2; D: -; CDR3: CASSDTTYEQYF; DNA: TGTGCCAGCAGCGATACAACCTACGAGCAGTACTTC
size: -; J: TRBJ2-3; V: TRBV5-1; D: -; CDR3: CASSLGTRTDTQYF; DNA: TGCGCCAGCAGCTTGGGTACCCGCACAGATACGCAGTATTTT
size: -; J: TRBJ1-1; V: TRBV11-2; D: -; CDR3: CASSLGLPNTEAFF; DNA: TGTGCCAGCAGCTTAGGACTCCCGAACACTGAAGCTTTCTTT
size: -; J: TRBJ1-2; V: TRBV4-1; D: -; CDR3: CASSQIFTDLGYTF; DNA: TGCGCCAGCAGCCAAATCTTCACAGATTTGGGCTACACCTTC
size: -; J: TRBJ1-5; V: TRBV27; D: TRBD1; CDR3: CASSAYRGLNQPQHF; DNA: TGTGCCAGCAGTGCCTACAGGGGACTCAATCAGCCCCAGCATTTT
size: -; J: TRBJ1-6; V: TRBV6-1; D: TRBD1; CDR3: CASSALTGQGDSPLHF; DNA: TGTGCCAGCAGTGCCCTTACGGGACAGGGAGATTCACCCCTCCACTTT
size: -; J: TRBJ1-1; V: TRBV30; D: -; CDR3: CAWSVHGGTEAFF; DNA: TGTGCCTGGAGTGTACATGGTGGTACTGAAGCTTTCTTT
size: -; J: TRBJ1-2; V: TRBV28; D: -; CDR3: CASSLHVGASANYGYTF; DNA: TGTGCCAGCAGTCTTCACGTGGGCGCCTCCGCTAACTATGGCTACACCTTC
size: -; J: TRBJ2-7; V: TRBV10-3; D: -; CDR3: CAISDPGTVSYEQYF; DNA: TGTGCCATCAGTGACCCCGGGACGGTCTCCTACGAGCAGTACTTC